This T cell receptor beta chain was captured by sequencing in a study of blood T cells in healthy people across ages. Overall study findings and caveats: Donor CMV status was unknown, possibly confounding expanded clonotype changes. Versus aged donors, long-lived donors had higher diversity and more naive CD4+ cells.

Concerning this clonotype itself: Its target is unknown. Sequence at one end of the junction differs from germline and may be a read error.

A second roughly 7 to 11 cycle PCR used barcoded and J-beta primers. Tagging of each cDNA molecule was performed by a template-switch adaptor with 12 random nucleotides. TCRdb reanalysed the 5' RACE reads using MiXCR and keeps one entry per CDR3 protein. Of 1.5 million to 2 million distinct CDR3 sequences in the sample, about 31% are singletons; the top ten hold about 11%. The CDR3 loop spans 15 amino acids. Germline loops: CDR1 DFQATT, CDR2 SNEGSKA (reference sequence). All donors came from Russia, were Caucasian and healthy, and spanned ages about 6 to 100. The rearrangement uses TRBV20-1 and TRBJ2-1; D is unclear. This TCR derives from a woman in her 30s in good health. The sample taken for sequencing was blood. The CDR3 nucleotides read TGCAGTGTCTTCTTAGTTGCCCACTCCTACACTGAGCAGTTCTTC. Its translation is CSVFLVAHSYTEQFF.